Listed here are 26 T cell receptor beta chains from one sample, sequenced in a study of radiation and T cells in renal cell carcinoma. The data were produced by immunoSEQ multiplex PCR, yet TCRdb's version contains in-frame clones alone and is incomplete. The data show about 86,000 clones, with around four fifths seen just once and more than 9% held by the top ten. Time point given: blood 4 weeks post-SBRT, at nephrectomy. Treatment specified: 15 Gy SBRT to primary tumor, nephrectomy 4 weeks later. This specimen was blood, taken from a patient whose treatment included radiotherapy and nephrectomy. The source is a man in his fifties or sixties with renal cell carcinoma.

The rearrangement joins TRBV11-3 to TRBJ2-3, with unresolved D. Trimming shortened V by 0 bases and J by 2 bases, and 12 bases separated the two germline ends. The V gene's germline CDR1 is SGHNT and CDR2 YENEEA. There are 16 residues in the CDR3. The CDR3 bases are TGTGCCAGCAGCTTAGATCACGGTGGAACCACAGATACGCAGTATTTT. The encoded protein is CASSLDHGGTTDTQYF.

This chain uses TRBV7-8 with TRBJ2-7; 13 bases agree with TRBD2. Trimming at V came to 4 bases and at J to 3 bases, leaving 3 bases not matched to a gene. The germline gives CDR1 SGHVS, CDR2 FQNEAQ. The CDR3 is 15 residues long. The CDR3 region has the DNA TGTGCCAGCAGCTCCCGACTAGCGGGGGGCTACGAGCAGTACTTC. Its protein product is CASSSRLAGGYEQYF.

The chain joins TRBV5-1 to TRBJ2-3, with 8 nucleotides matching TRBD2. With 0 bases clipped from V and 4 bases from J, the junction kept 19 bases outside the gene matches. The length of the CDR3 is 20 residues. Germline V gene lookup returns CDR1 SGHRS and CDR2 YFSETQ. CDR3 nucleotide sequence: TGCGCCAGCAGCTTGGCGGTAAGGACTAGCTTCGTGTCGGTTCCAGATACGCAGTATTTT. This sequence encodes CASSLAVRTSFVSVPDTQYF.

The chain is built from TRBV28 and TRBJ1-3, with unresolved D. The V gene's germline CDR1 is MDHEN and CDR2 SYDVKM. CDR3 length: 15 amino acids. V lost 5 bases and J 4 bases, leaving 15 bases between the germline ends. The CDR3 DNA reads TGTGCCAGCAGTGCCGGACTGGCGGTAGGAAACACCATATATTTT. Translating it yields CASSAGLAVGNTIYF.

This sequence joins TRBV9 and TRBJ2-3; 12 nucleotides match TRBD2. The CDR3 has 19 residues. CDR1 is SGDLS, CDR2 YYNGEE, per germline. J gave up 1 base and V 3 bases, and 12 bases lay outside the gene matches. CDR3 coding DNA: TGTGCCAGCAGCGAGCGAGGACTAGCGGGATCTCTCGGCACAGATACGCAGTATTTT. This encodes CASSERGLAGSLGTDTQYF.

The rearrangement uses TRBV7-8 and TRBJ1-6; no clear D gene. This CDR3 comprises 14 residues. V gave up 2 bases and J gave up 7 bases, with 9 bases separating them. CDR1 and CDR2 from the germline V gene are SGHVS and FQNEAQ. The CDR3 DNA is TGTGCCAGCAGCTTAAACCGATACAATTCACCCCTCCACTTT. Protein: CASSLNRYNSPLHF.

CDR3 residues: CASSKIGAEAFF. The DNA for the CDR3 is TGTGCCAGCAGCAAAATAGGCGCTGAAGCTTTCTTT. This sequence joins TRBV21-1 and TRBJ1-1. TRBV21-1 is a pseudogene locus. The CDR3 covers 12 residues.

V gene TRBV5-1 combines with J gene TRBJ2-3, with TRBD1 matching over 8 bases. CDR3 size: 15 residues. Per the germline V gene, CDR1 is SGHRS and CDR2 is YFSETQ. J gave up 3 bases and V 4 bases, and 7 bases lay outside the gene matches. CDR3 region: CASSPGQVLTDTQYF. CDR3 nucleotides: TGCGCCAGCAGCCCGGGACAGGTCCTAACAGATACGCAGTATTTT. The whole variable domain, filled in from reference TRBV5-1 and TRBJ2-3, reads KAGVTQTPRYLIKTRGQQVTLSCSPISGHRSVSWYQQTPGQGLQFLFEYFSETQRNKGNFPGRFSGRQFSNSRSEMNVSTLELGDSALYLCASSPGQVLTDTQYFGPGTRLTVL.

This sequence joins TRBV15 and TRBJ1-5, with unresolved D. V was cut by 0 bases and J by 5 bases, with 8 bases left in between. Germline loops: CDR1 LNHNV, CDR2 YYDKDF (reference sequence). This CDR3 spans 14 amino acids. Written as DNA, the CDR3 is TGTGCCACCAGCAGAGATTTTTGGGATCAGCCCCAGCATTTT. Amino acid sequence: CATSRDFWDQPQHF.

The J gene is TRBJ1-6, the V gene TRBV6-1; D is undetermined. V was trimmed by 3 bases and J by 3 bases, leaving 15 bases between them. The V gene's germline CDR1 is MNHNS and CDR2 SASEGT. The CDR3 sequence is 17 residues long. The CDR3 loop reads CASSEYGRQDYNSPLHF. The CDR3 nucleotides read TGTGCCAGCAGTGAGTATGGGAGGCAGGACTATAATTCACCCCTCCACTTT.

This clone was seen once. The CDR3: CASSAFEGRNYGYTF. Written as DNA, the CDR3 is TGTGCCAGCAGTGCATTTGAAGGGAGAAATTATGGCTACACCTTC. J is TRBJ1-2 and V is TRBV2; D unresolved. The CDR3 covers 15 residues. Germline V gene data show CDR1 as SNHLY and CDR2 as FYNNEI. Trimming left V 4 bases short and J 5 bases short, with 17 bases between.

The V gene is TRBV5-1, the J gene TRBJ2-7; unclear D gene. The germline V and J ends were trimmed by 4 bases and 0 bases, with 14 bases remaining between them. This CDR3 is 15 amino acids long. Germline V lookup: CDR1 SGHRS, CDR2 YFSETQ. This CDR3 reads CASSDPSRPSYEQYF. CDR3 nucleotides: TGCGCCAGCAGCGACCCCTCGCGGCCCTCCTACGAGCAGTACTTC.

The CDR3 reads CASSFGTENTGELFF. Written as DNA, the CDR3 is TGCGCCAGCAGCTTTGGTACAGAAAACACCGGGGAGCTGTTTTTT. The V call is TRBV5-1, the J call TRBJ2-2; D is unresolved. V was clipped by 2 bases and J by 2 bases, with 10 bases between them. This CDR3 spans 15 amino acids. Germline V gives CDR1 SGHRS, CDR2 YFSETQ.

The V gene is TRBV7-8, the J gene TRBJ2-5; 11 bases are shared with TRBD1. Trimming removed 3 bases from V and 4 bases from J; junction bases left unmatched: 1. The CDR3 runs 14 residues. Germline values: CDR1 SGHVS, CDR2 FQNEAQ. In nucleotides, the CDR3 is TGTGCCAGCAGCTTGGGACAGGGGGTAGAGACCCAGTACTTC. Translated: CASSLGQGVETQYF.

The CDR3 region is CASIRSGSSYEQYF. CDR3 coding DNA: TGTGCCAGCATCAGAAGCGGAAGCTCCTACGAGCAGTACTTC. The rearrangement uses TRBV28 and TRBJ2-7, with D possibly being TRBD2 (5 bases). The germline V gene encodes CDR1 MDHEN and CDR2 SYDVKM. The germline V and J ends were trimmed by 7 bases and 0 bases, with 13 bases remaining between them. This CDR3 is built from 14 residues.

The chain employs TRBV4-1 and TRBJ2-3, with 7 nucleotides matching TRBD2. Germline V CDR1 and CDR2: MGHRA, YSYEKL. Trimming cost V 1 base and J 4 bases; bases outside gene matches: 2. CDR3 size: 14 residues. CDR3 loop: CASSQVGLSDTQYF. In DNA, the CDR3 is TGCGCCAGCAGCCAAGTGGGACTATCAGATACGCAGTATTTT.

This chain connects TRBV5-8 to TRBJ1-2; D possibly corresponds to TRBD1 (5 bases). Trimming left V 4 bases short and J 8 bases short, with 18 bases between. This CDR3 region has 14 residues. The germline V gene encodes CDR1 SGHTS and CDR2 YDEGEE. This chain's CDR3 is CASSVKGPFRGYTF. CDR3 in DNA: TGTGCCAGCAGCGTCAAGGGGCCCTTTAGGGGCTACACCTTC.

The V and J genes are TRBV9 and TRBJ2-7, with 9 nucleotides matching TRBD1. V was pared by 3 bases and J by 5 bases, with 6 bases of the junction left unmatched. The length of the CDR3 is 14 residues. CDR1 and CDR2 (germline): SGDLS, YYNGEE. CDR3 loop: CASSGDRGRHEQYF. Here the CDR3 DNA reads TGTGCCAGCAGCGGAGACAGGGGGAGGCACGAGCAGTACTTC.

This clone was observed a single time. The chain has TRBV15 and TRBJ2-1; D is uncertain. The germline CDR1 and CDR2 sequences are LNHNV and YYDKDF (reference sequence). The CDR3 runs to 12 residues. V was trimmed by 0 bases and J by 7 bases, leaving 4 bases between them. Here the CDR3 DNA reads TGTGCCACCAGCAGAGATGCGAATGAGCAGTTCTTC. This codes for CATSRDANEQFF.

V and J are TRBV5-1 and TRBJ1-1; D is undetermined. The CDR3 runs 13 residues. The ends were cut back, 0 bases at V and 8 bases at J, with 11 bases in the middle. Per the germline V gene, CDR1 is SGHRS and CDR2 is YFSETQ. CDR3 DNA sequence: TGCGCCAGCAGCTTGGCCGAGGTAGGGGAAGCTTTCTTT. Translated: CASSLAEVGEAFF.

This chain connects TRBV27 to TRBJ2-7; TRBD2 matches 7 bases. There are 15 residues in the CDR3. Germline trimming cut 7 bases from V and 2 bases from J; bases unmatched to any gene: 11. In germline, CDR1 is MNHEY, CDR2 SMNVEV (reference sequence). In nucleotides, the CDR3 is TGTGCCAGCAAATCGGGGTGGGAGGGCCCCTACGAGCAGTACTTC. It translates to CASKSGWEGPYEQYF.

This clone came up a few times. V gene TRBV19 combines with J gene TRBJ1-1; a weak D match, TRBD1 (6 bases). The CDR3 spans 13 residues. V gave up 9 bases and J gave up 3 bases, with 14 bases separating them. Germline loops: CDR1 LNHDA, CDR2 SQIVND (reference sequence). DNA for the CDR3: TGTGCCAGCAGCACAGGGCTGGACACTGAAGCTTTCTTT. It specifies CASSTGLDTEAFF.

J is TRBJ2-1 and V is TRBV7-2, with a tentative D call TRBD2 (5 bases). The CDR3 is 16 amino acids. Trimming removed 1 base at V and 6 bases at J, with 16 bases between. Germline-derived CDR1 and CDR2 are SGHTA and FQGNSA. CDR3 coding DNA: TGTGCCAGCAGCTTAGTAGGCCTAGCTGGAATCAATGAGCAGTTCTTC. This encodes CASSLVGLAGINEQFF.

This sequence joins TRBV30 and TRBJ2-1, with D perhaps being TRBD1 or TRBD2 (6 bases each). The germline V gene has CDR1 GTSNPN and CDR2 SVGIG (reference sequence). The CDR3 contains 14 residues. Trimming took 3 bases from V and 0 from J, leaving 9 bases between them. For the CDR3, the DNA is TGTGCCTGGAGGGGGGGCAGCTCCTACAATGAGCAGTTCTTC. Translation gives CAWRGGSSYNEQFF.

This clone was counted once. This sequence joins TRBV29-1 and TRBJ2-5, with 16 bases matching TRBD2. CDR1 and CDR2 (germline): SQVTM, ANQGSEA. V shed 7 bases, J shed 11 bases, and the junction held 13 bases outside the gene matches. The CDR3 is 15 residues long. The CDR3 DNA reads TGCAGCGGGACCGGGACTAGCGGGGGGGCCCTTAGGCAGTACTTC. Its protein product is CSGTGTSGGALRQYF.

This chain uses TRBV5-8 with TRBJ1-1; possibly TRBD1 for D (5 bases). Germline loops: CDR1 SGHTS, CDR2 YDEGEE. The CDR3 loop spans 14 amino acids. V was shortened by 0 bases and J by 4 bases, with 10 bases between the two germline ends. The CDR3 nucleotides read TGTGCCAGCAGCTTGGCTTGGGGGACCACTGAAGCTTTCTTT. This sequence encodes CASSLAWGTTEAFF.